Below, one T cell receptor beta chain is given with its context. The data derive from a study of control samples from healthy donors and cancer patients. The data were produced by immunoSEQ multiplex PCR, yet TCRdb's version contains in-frame clones alone and is incomplete. The sample carries around 140,000 clones, approximately 92% recorded once. Germline V gene lookup returns CDR1 SGHRS and CDR2 YFSETQ. V lost 4 bases, J lost 7 bases, and 20 bases lay in between. The length of the CDR3 is 16 residues. The material sequenced was blood. The clonotype originates from a man in his forties in good health. This chain joins TRBV5-1 and TRBJ2-2; either TRBD1 or TRBD2 may fit D (5 bases each). Written as DNA, the CDR3 is TGCGCCAGCAGCGAGGGACGGACCTTATTAGGCGGGGAGCTGTTTTTT. This translates into CASSEGRTLLGGELFF.